This T cell receptor beta chain was captured in a study of OX40 agonist ivuxolimab in advanced cancers. Study outcomes and limitations: Among the lowest levels of clonal expansion were found in partial responders at 0.1-3.0 mg/kg.

A word on this clone: The antigen remains undetermined. The junction departs from germline at one end; a sequencing error may be responsible.

Some clones are missing from TCRdb's copy, which holds only in-frame ones; the method was immunoSEQ multiplex PCR. Among about 32,000 clones listed, just under 90% were seen once. Germline values: CDR1 SSHAT, CDR2 FNYEAQ (reference sequence). This CDR3 contains 15 residues. The specimen was CD4+ or CD8+ T cells sorted from blood, collected in a trial of the OX40 agonist ivuxolimab. V gene TRBV7-7 combines with J gene TRBJ2-1, with D perhaps TRBD2 (7 bases). This clonotype was sampled from an adult with an advanced solid tumor such as melanoma, head and neck, liver or kidney cancer. The DNA for the CDR3 is TGTGCTAGCAGCCACACCGGGGGGCCAGACAATGAGCAGTTCTTC. Protein sequence: CASSHTGGPDNEQFF. Variable domain in full (rest from reference TRBV7-7 and TRBJ2-1): GAGVSQSPRYKVTKRGQDVTLRCDPISSHATLYWYQQALGQGPEFLTYFNYEAQPDKSGLPSDRFSAERPEGSISTLTIQRTEQRDSAMYRCASSHTGGPDNEQFFGPGTRLTVL.